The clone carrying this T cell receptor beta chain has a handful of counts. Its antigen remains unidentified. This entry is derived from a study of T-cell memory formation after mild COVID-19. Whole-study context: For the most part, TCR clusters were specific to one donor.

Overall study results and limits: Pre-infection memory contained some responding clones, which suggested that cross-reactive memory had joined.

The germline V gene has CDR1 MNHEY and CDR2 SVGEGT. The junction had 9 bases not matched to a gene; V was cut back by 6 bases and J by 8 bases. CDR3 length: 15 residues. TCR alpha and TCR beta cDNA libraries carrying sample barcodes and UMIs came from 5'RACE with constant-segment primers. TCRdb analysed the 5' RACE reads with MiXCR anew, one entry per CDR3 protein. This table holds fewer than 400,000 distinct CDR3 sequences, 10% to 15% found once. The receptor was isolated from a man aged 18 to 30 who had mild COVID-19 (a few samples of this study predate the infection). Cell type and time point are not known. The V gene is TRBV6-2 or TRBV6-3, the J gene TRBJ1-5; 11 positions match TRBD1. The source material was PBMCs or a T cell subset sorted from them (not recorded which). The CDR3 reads CASRRTGGWGEPQHF. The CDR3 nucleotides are TGTGCCAGCAGGCGGACAGGGGGCTGGGGGGAGCCCCAGCATTTT.